These 31 T cell receptor beta chains were sequenced from one sample in a study of blood T cell repertoires in COVID-19. Clones were sequenced by immunoSEQ multiplex PCR, and TCRdb holds only the in-frame ones, with some missing. Here the sample spans tens of thousands of clones, around three quarters being singletons. The sequencing input was peripheral blood. The receptors originated from a woman aged 70-85 years with acute or convalescent COVID-19.

This chain connects TRBV7-3 to TRBJ2-1, with 11 nucleotides matching TRBD2. V trimming: 2 bases; J trimming: 9 bases; junction bases outside the gene matches: 3. Germline loops: CDR1 SGHTA, CDR2 FQGTGA. CDR3 length: 14 amino acids. CDR3 sequence (DNA): TGTGCCAGCAGCTTAGGGACTAGCGGAGCTGAGCAGTTCTTC. Its translation: CASSLGTSGAEQFF.

The chain is built from TRBV9 and TRBJ2-1, with 8 bases identical to TRBD1. The CDR3 extends over 12 amino acids. The V and J ends lost 0 bases and 10 bases, in that order; junction bases with no gene match: 0. CDR1 is SGDLS, CDR2 YYNGEE, per germline. As DNA, the CDR3 is TGTGCCAGCAGCGTAGGGGACAGGGAGCAGTTCTTC. Translation: CASSVGDREQFF.

V is TRBV19 and J is TRBJ1-1; TRBD1 is a possible D gene (6 bases). The CDR3 is made up of 17 amino acids. The germline V gene encodes CDR1 LNHDA and CDR2 SQIVND (reference sequence). The germline V and J ends were trimmed by 0 bases and 4 bases, with 18 bases remaining between them. This CDR3 reads CASSIDRTVEGTTEAFF. The CDR3 DNA sequence: TGTGCCAGTAGTATAGACCGGACAGTCGAGGGCACCACTGAAGCTTTCTTT.

The V call is TRBV27, the J call TRBJ2-7; a weak D match, TRBD1 (5 bases). CDR1 is MNHEY, CDR2 SMNVEV, per germline (reference sequence). V was clipped by 6 bases and J by 4 bases, with 19 bases between them. This CDR3 comprises 15 residues. The DNA for the CDR3 is TGTGCCAGCAGCCCGGCCTGGGAAGGGGCATACGAGCAGTACTTC. Its translation: CASSPAWEGAYEQYF.

This clone was seen a few times. J is TRBJ1-5 and V is TRBV18; D is unresolved. V was trimmed by 3 bases and J by 9 bases, leaving 18 bases between them. The V gene's germline CDR1 is KGHSH and CDR2 LQKENI. There are 15 residues in the CDR3. CDR3 nucleotide sequence: TGTGCCAGCTCACCTACCAGCGCCAACGAGGGGCCCCAGCATTTT. Its protein product is CASSPTSANEGPQHF.

V usage is TRBV21-1 and J usage is TRBJ1-2. TRBV21-1 is described as a pseudogene. The CDR3 loop spans 13 amino acids. The CDR3 is CASSNCCIYGYTF. The CDR3 region has the DNA TGTGCCAGCAGCAATTGTTGTATCTATGGCTACACCTTC.

This rearrangement joins TRBV2 to TRBJ2-7, with 14 bases identical to TRBD2. The junction had 10 bases not matched to a gene; V was cut back by 7 bases and J by 5 bases. Germline CDR1 and CDR2: SNHLY and FYNNEI. CDR3 size: 16 residues. The CDR3 DNA reads TGTGCCAGCATGGGACTAGCGGGGGCCTCTGGGGACGAGCAGTACTTC. This sequence encodes CASMGLAGASGDEQYF.

This CDR3 is CASSDREGEKLFF. The DNA for the CDR3 is TGTGCCAGCTCGGACAGGGAGGGTGAAAAACTGTTTTTT. The chain has TRBV27 and TRBJ1-4, with 8 nucleotides matching TRBD1. This CDR3 region has 13 residues. Per germline, CDR1 MNHEY and CDR2 SMNVEV (reference sequence). V dropped 8 bases and J dropped 7; count of bases not matched to a gene: 6.

J is TRBJ1-3 and V is TRBV5-5, with 7 bases matching TRBD1. V gave up 2 bases and J gave up 7 bases; unmatched junction bases: 6. Germline values: CDR1 SGHKS, CDR2 YYEKEE (reference sequence). CDR3 size: 14 residues. Here the CDR3 DNA reads TGTGCCAGCAGCTTTGACAGGGCCCCTAACACCATATATTTT. Translation: CASSFDRAPNTIYF.

The chain recombines TRBV6-6 with TRBJ1-2; D remains unclear. This CDR3 spans 16 amino acids. CDR1 is MNHNY, CDR2 SVGAGI, per germline (reference sequence). The V gene lost 5 bases and the J gene lost 1 base, with 17 bases spanning the gap. The CDR3 DNA is TGTGCCAGCAGTACTCCAGACACCGGCTTTAACTATGGCTACACCTTC. It yields the protein CASSTPDTGFNYGYTF.

The chain uses TRBV3-1 (or the pseudogene TRBV3-2) and TRBJ2-7; no clear D. V dropped 4 bases and J dropped 2 bases, with 9 bases sitting between them. Germline values: CDR1 LGHDT, CDR2 YNNKEL (reference sequence). CDR3 length: 13 amino acids. The CDR3 spells CASSLRFPYEQYF. The CDR3 nucleotides read TGTGCCAGCAGCCTCCGTTTCCCCTACGAGCAGTACTTC.

This clone was observed a few times. The chain has TRBV11-2 and TRBJ2-3, with TRBD1 as a possible D gene (5 bases). This CDR3 comprises 14 residues. V lost 1 base and J lost 4, with 9 bases in between. Per germline, CDR1 SGHAT and CDR2 FQNNGV. The DNA for the CDR3 is TGTGCCAGCAGCTTAGGTGGGGCGTCAGATACGCAGTATTTT. Protein product: CASSLGGASDTQYF.

The CDR3 region has the DNA TGCAGCGTACCGCAGGGGGGCAACTATGGCTACACCTTC. Protein product: CSVPQGGNYGYTF. This chain uses TRBV29-1 with TRBJ1-2, with TRBD1 matching over 7 bases. This CDR3 is 13 amino acids long. Losses at the gene ends were 6 bases for V and 2 bases for J; bases not matched to a gene: 6. Per germline, CDR1 SQVTM and CDR2 ANQGSEA.

The rearrangement links TRBV7-3 to TRBJ2-1, with 10 nucleotides matching TRBD2. Trimming cost V 2 bases and J 4 bases; bases outside gene matches: 5. The V gene's germline CDR1 is SGHTA and CDR2 FQGTGA. The CDR3 is made up of 16 amino acids. The CDR3 reads CASSLLFSGGYNEQFF. The CDR3 DNA is TGTGCCAGCAGCTTACTCTTTAGCGGGGGGTACAATGAGCAGTTCTTC.

The chain links TRBV6-1 to TRBJ1-2; the match to TRBD1 covers 8 bases. Germline V lookup: CDR1 MNHNS, CDR2 SASEGT. The CDR3 loop spans 16 amino acids. V shed 4 bases and J 8 bases; nucleotides not matched to a gene: 15. The CDR3 region has the DNA TGTGCCAGCAGTGCCCTAGACAGGGGAGGAACTAACGGCTACACCTTC. Translating it yields CASSALDRGGTNGYTF.

This clone was counted between two and nine times. The chain has TRBV5-6 and TRBJ2-2, with D tentatively TRBD2 (5 bases). Germline-derived CDR1 and CDR2 are SGHDT and YYEEEE. V was clipped by 5 bases and J by 1 base, with 9 bases between them. The CDR3 has 14 amino acids. The CDR3 sequence is CASSFRGNTGELFF. Written as DNA, the CDR3 is TGTGCCAGCAGTTTCCGGGGGAACACCGGGGAGCTGTTTTTT.

This sequence joins TRBV19 and TRBJ2-3; the match to TRBD2 covers 7 bases. This CDR3 is 15 amino acids long. J gave up 6 bases and V 6 bases, and 12 bases lay outside the gene matches. Germline lookup yields CDR1 LNHDA and CDR2 SQIVND (reference sequence). CDR3 sequence reads: CASRRRDYGRDTQYF. The CDR3 DNA reads as TGTGCCAGTAGGCGCCGGGACTATGGCCGCGATACGCAGTATTTT.

The chain recombines TRBV3-1 (or the pseudogene TRBV3-2) with TRBJ1-1; 7 nucleotides agree with TRBD1. This CDR3 has 16 residues. Germline trimming cut 3 bases from V and 1 base from J; bases unmatched to any gene: 8. Germline V gene sequence: CDR1 LGHDT, CDR2 YNNKEL (reference sequence). In DNA, the CDR3 is TGTGCCAGCAGCCACGACAGGGCAACTTCGAACACTGAAGCTTTCTTT. Its protein is CASSHDRATSNTEAFF.

V and J are TRBV24-1 and TRBJ2-1; possible D gene TRBD2, 5 bases. Germline lookup yields CDR1 KGHDR and CDR2 SFDVKD. V was pared by 4 bases and J by 1 base, with 13 bases between. This CDR3 contains 16 residues. Written as DNA, the CDR3 is TGTGCCACCAGTGACCTCAGAGGGCCTTCCTACAATGAGCAGTTCTTC. Translating gives CATSDLRGPSYNEQFF.

This chain connects TRBV19 to TRBJ1-5, with 10 positions matching TRBD1. The CDR3 spans 15 residues. The germline CDR1 and CDR2 sequences are LNHDA and SQIVND (reference sequence). V was pared by 6 bases and J by 0 bases, with 2 bases of the junction left unmatched. The DNA of the CDR3 is TGTGCCAGTAGGGACAGGGGGTATAGCAATCAGCCCCAGCATTTT. It encodes CASRDRGYSNQPQHF.

V is TRBV18 and J is TRBJ1-3, with a weak D call TRBD1 (5 bases). The CDR3 has 17 residues. V gave up 1 base and J gave up 4 bases, with 17 bases separating them. Germline V CDR1 and CDR2: KGHSH, LQKENI. In DNA, the CDR3 is TGTGCCAGCTCACCACTTGGGGCCCCCACGGCCGGAAACACCATATATTTT. It translates to CASSPLGAPTAGNTIYF.

V is TRBV5-4 and J is TRBJ1-5; 7 nucleotides align to TRBD1. Trimming at V came to 3 bases and at J to 11 bases, leaving 8 bases not matched to a gene. Germline V lookup: CDR1 SGHNT, CDR2 YYREEE (reference sequence). This CDR3 is built from 13 residues. CDR3 loop: CASSSTGDPAQHF. CDR3 sequence (DNA): TGTGCCAGCAGCTCTACAGGGGACCCAGCCCAGCATTTT. Looking up the rest from reference TRBV5-4 and TRBJ1-5 gives the full variable domain: ETGVTQSPTHLIKTRGQQVTLRCSSQSGHNTVSWYQQALGQGPQFIFQYYREEENGRGNFPPRFSGLQFPNYSSELNVNALELDDSALYLCASSSTGDPAQHFGDGTRLSIL.

The chain links TRBV29-1 to TRBJ2-5; 11 nucleotides line up with TRBD2. V shed 1 base and J 2 bases; nucleotides not matched to a gene: 9. The CDR3 length is 17 residues. Germline-derived CDR1 and CDR2 are SQVTM and ANQGSEA. Here the CDR3 reads CSVEGSLAGAEQETQYF. The CDR3 DNA reads as TGCAGCGTTGAAGGGTCACTAGCGGGGGCCGAGCAAGAGACCCAGTACTTC.

The genes are TRBV9 and TRBJ1-1; possible D gene TRBD1, 5 bases. The V gene's germline CDR1 is SGDLS and CDR2 YYNGEE. The CDR3 extends over 14 amino acids. Trimming shortened V by 4 bases and J by 5 bases, and 15 bases separated the two germline ends. The DNA for the CDR3 is TGTGCCAGCAGCCCGGACACGGTCGGGACTGAAGCTTTCTTT. This translates into CASSPDTVGTEAFF.

The rearrangement joins TRBV19 to TRBJ1-5; weak D call: TRBD1 (5 bases). The V end lost 8 bases, the J end lost 7 bases, and 33 bases lay between the germline ends. This CDR3 region has 19 residues. Germline CDR1 reads LNHDA; CDR2 reads SQIVND (reference sequence). The CDR3 DNA reads as TGTGCCAGTCGTTGGGGGGGAGTTAAGACCGGGACCTTGGGACAGCCCCAGCATTTT. Translating it yields CASRWGGVKTGTLGQPQHF. The variable domain in full, with the rest retrieved from reference TRBV19 and TRBJ1-5, is DGGITQSPKYLFRKEGQNVTLSCEQNLNHDAMYWYRQDPGQGLRLIYYSQIVNDFQKGDIAEGYSVSREKKESFPLTVTSAQKNPTAFYLCASRWGGVKTGTLGQPQHFGDGTRLSIL.

This clone was counted only a few times. The chain employs TRBV6-2 or TRBV6-3 and TRBJ1-1, with D perhaps TRBD1 (5 bases). V was cut by 4 bases and J by 5 bases, with 17 bases left in between. Germline CDR1 MNHEY, CDR2 SVGEGT. The CDR3 runs 15 residues. CDR3 sequence (DNA): TGTGCCAGCAGTTGGGGGACTTTCGGAGGAACTGAAGCTTTCTTT. Its translation: CASSWGTFGGTEAFF.

This clone was observed a handful of times. The chain combines TRBV7-9 with TRBJ1-2; perhaps TRBD1 as D (6 bases). The V and J ends lost 0 bases and 10 bases respectively, with 15 bases between them. Germline CDR1 and CDR2: SEHNR and FQNEAQ (reference sequence). The CDR3 runs to 14 residues. The CDR3 nucleotides are TGTGCCAGCAGCTTAGCAGGACAGTCTCCAGACTACACCTTC. Translation: CASSLAGQSPDYTF.

This chain connects TRBV2 to TRBJ2-5; D perhaps matches TRBD2 (5 bases). Between the trimmed V and J ends, which lost 11 bases and 3 bases, there was a span of 16 bases. Germline values: CDR1 SNHLY, CDR2 FYNNEI. CDR3 length equals 13 residues. CDR3: CARTGILEETQYF. CDR3 nucleotide sequence: TGTGCCCGCACCGGGATATTAGAAGAGACCCAGTACTTC.

The V gene is TRBV27, the J gene TRBJ2-5; TRBD1 might be the D (7 bases). CDR1 and CDR2 from the germline V gene are MNHEY and SMNVEV (reference sequence). V was trimmed by 3 bases and J by 5 bases, leaving 16 bases between them. The CDR3 spans 15 residues. The CDR3 protein is CASSLEGAGVETQYF. DNA of the CDR3: TGTGCCAGCAGTTTGGAGGGGGCAGGGGTGGAGACCCAGTACTTC.

CDR3 residues: CAIPGQGVYGYTF. DNA of the CDR3: TGCGCCATACCGGGACAGGGGGTATATGGCTACACCTTC. The chain combines TRBV23-1 with TRBJ1-2; 11 bases line up with TRBD1. TRBV23-1 is given ORF status, its function remaining uncertain. There are 13 residues in the CDR3. Unmatched junction bases numbered 6, after V lost 10 bases and J lost 5 bases.

The chain is built from TRBV29-1 and TRBJ2-2; weak D call: TRBD2 (6 bases). The CDR3 consists of 13 residues. From germline, CDR1 is SQVTM and CDR2 ANQGSEA. The germline V and J ends were trimmed by 4 bases and 4 bases, with 10 bases remaining between them. CDR3 protein: CSVVDGGTGELFF. DNA of the CDR3: TGCAGCGTTGTAGACGGGGGCACCGGGGAGCTGTTTTTT.